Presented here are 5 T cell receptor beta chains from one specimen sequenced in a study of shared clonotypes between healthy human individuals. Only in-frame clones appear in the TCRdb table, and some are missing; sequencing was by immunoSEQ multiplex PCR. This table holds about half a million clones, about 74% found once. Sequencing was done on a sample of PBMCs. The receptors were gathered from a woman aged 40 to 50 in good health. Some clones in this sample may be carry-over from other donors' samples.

CDR3 bases: TGCGCCAGCAGCCACCCTGGGGGGACAGGGAAGAGGACCGGGGAGCTGTTTTTT. Residues: CASSHPGGTGKRTGELFF. The chain recombines TRBV4-1 with TRBJ2-2; TRBD1 matches 9 bases. The CDR3 is 18 residues long. Germline assignment: CDR1 MGHRA and CDR2 YSYEKL. The V gene end was trimmed by 3 bases and the J gene end by 5 bases; junction bases not matched to a gene: 13.

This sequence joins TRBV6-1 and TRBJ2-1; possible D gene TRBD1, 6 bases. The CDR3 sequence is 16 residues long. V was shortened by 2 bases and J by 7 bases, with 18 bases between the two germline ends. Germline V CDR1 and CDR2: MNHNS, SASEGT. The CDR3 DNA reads TGTGCCAGCAGTGAACAGGGGTTGGGTTTATGGAATGAGCAGTTCTTC. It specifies CASSEQGLGLWNEQFF.

In DNA, the CDR3 is TGTGCCAGCAGTTTCCCAGGGTTGGGTGGAAAACTGTTTTTT. Amino acid sequence: CASSFPGLGGKLFF. The rearrangement joins TRBV28 to TRBJ1-4; weak D call: TRBD1 (5 bases). CDR1 is MDHEN and CDR2 is SYDVKM in the germline V gene. The V end was cut by 3 bases, the J end by 10 bases, with 15 bases between. This CDR3 has 14 residues.

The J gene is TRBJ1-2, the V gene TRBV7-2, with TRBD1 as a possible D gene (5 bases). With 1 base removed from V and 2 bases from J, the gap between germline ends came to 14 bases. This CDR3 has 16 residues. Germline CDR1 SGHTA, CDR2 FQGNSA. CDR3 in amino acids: CASSLGAQGRNYGYTF. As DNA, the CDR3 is TGTGCCAGCAGCTTAGGGGCCCAGGGTAGGAACTATGGCTACACCTTC.

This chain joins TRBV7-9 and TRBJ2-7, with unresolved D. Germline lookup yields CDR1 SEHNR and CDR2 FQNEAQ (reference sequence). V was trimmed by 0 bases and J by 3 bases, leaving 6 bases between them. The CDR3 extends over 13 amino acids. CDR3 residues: CASSLATDYEQYF. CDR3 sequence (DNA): TGTGCCAGCAGCTTAGCAACGGACTACGAGCAGTACTTC.